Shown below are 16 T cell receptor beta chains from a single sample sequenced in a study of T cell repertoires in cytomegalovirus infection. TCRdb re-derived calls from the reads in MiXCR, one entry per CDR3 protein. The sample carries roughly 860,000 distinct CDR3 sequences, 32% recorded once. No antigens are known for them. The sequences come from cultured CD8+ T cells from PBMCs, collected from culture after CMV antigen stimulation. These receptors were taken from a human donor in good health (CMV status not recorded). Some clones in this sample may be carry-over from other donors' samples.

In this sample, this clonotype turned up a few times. The CDR3 is CASSLRAYRITGELFF. CDR3 in DNA: TGTGCCAGCAGTCTAAGAGCGTATCGGATAACCGGGGAGCTGTTTTTT. The V and J genes are TRBV27 and TRBJ2-2; D not certain. V dropped 5 bases and J dropped 5 bases, with 18 bases sitting between them. There are 16 residues in the CDR3. The germline CDR1 and CDR2 sequences are MNHEY and SMNVEV (reference sequence).

The CDR3: CASSVQDSEYQETQYF. The CDR3 DNA reads TGTGCCAGCAGTGTCCAGGACAGCGAGTACCAAGAGACCCAGTACTTC. The chain carries TRBV2 and TRBJ2-5; the D gene is possibly TRBD1 (6 bases). The CDR3 has 16 residues. Germline CDR1 and CDR2: SNHLY and FYNNEI. V lost 4 bases to trimming and J lost 0 bases, with 15 bases between them. Combining the CDR3 with reference TRBV2 and TRBJ2-5 gives the whole variable domain EPEVTQTPSHQVTQMGQEVILRCVPISNHLYFYWYRQILGQKVEFLVSFYNNEISEKSEIFDDQFSVERPDGSNFTLKIRSTKLEDSAMYFCASSVQDSEYQETQYFGPGTRLLVL.

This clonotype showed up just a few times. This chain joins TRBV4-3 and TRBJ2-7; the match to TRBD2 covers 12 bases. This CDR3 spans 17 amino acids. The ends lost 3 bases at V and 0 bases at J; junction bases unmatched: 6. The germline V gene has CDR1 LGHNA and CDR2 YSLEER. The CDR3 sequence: CASSHRLAGANSYEQYV. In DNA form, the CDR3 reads TGCGCCAGCAGCCATAGACTAGCGGGGGCGAACTCCTACGAGCAGTACGTC.

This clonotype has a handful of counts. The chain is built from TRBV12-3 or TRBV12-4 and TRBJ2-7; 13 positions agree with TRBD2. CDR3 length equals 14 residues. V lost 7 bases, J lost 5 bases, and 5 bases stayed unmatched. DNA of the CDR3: TGTGCCAGCACCACTAGCGGGGGGGCTGACGAGCAGTACTTC. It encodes CASTTSGGADEQYF.

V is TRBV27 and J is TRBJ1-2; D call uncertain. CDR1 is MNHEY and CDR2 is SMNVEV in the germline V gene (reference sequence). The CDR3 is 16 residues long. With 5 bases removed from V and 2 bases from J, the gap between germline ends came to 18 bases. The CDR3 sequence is CASSPSRIGWNYGYTF. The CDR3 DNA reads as TGTGCCAGCAGTCCAAGCCGTATAGGGTGGAACTATGGCTACACCTTC.

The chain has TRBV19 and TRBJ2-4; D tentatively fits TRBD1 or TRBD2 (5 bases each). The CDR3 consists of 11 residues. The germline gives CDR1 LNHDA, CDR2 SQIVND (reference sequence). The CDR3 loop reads CARDDSYIQYF. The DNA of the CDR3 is TGTGCGAGGGACGATTCGTACATTCAGTACTTC.

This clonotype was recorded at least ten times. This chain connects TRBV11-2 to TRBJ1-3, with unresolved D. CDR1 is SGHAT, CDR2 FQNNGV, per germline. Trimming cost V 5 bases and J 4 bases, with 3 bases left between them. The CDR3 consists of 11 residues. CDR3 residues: CASSQGNTIYF. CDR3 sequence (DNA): TGTGCCAGCAGCCAAGGAAACACCATATATTTT.

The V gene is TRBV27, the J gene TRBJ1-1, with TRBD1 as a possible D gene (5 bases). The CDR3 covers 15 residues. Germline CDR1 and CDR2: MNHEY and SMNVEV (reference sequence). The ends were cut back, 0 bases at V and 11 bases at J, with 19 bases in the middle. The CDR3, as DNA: TGTGCCAGCAGTTTATCGAAGTCGTTGGGGGTTGGTGCTTTCTTT. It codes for CASSLSKSLGVGAFF.

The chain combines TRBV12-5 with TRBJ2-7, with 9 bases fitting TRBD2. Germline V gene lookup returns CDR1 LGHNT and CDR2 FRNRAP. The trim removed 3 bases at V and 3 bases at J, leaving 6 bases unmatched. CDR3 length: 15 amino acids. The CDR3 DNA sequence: TGTGCTAGTGGTTTCTCTAGCGGGATAGTCTACGAGCAGTACTTC. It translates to CASGFSSGIVYEQYF.

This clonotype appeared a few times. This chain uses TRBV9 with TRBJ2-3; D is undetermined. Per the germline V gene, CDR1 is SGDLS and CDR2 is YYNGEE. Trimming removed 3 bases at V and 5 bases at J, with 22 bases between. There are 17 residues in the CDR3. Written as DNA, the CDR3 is TGTGCCAGCAGCGGTCCTAACATGGGCTACAATAGAGATACGCAGTATTTT. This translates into CASSGPNMGYNRDTQYF. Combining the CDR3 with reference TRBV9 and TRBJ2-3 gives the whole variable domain DSGVTQTPKHLITATGQRVTLRCSPRSGDLSVYWYQQSLDQGLQFLIQYYNGEERAKGNILERFSAQQFPDLHSELNLSSLELGDSALYFCASSGPNMGYNRDTQYFGPGTRLTVL.

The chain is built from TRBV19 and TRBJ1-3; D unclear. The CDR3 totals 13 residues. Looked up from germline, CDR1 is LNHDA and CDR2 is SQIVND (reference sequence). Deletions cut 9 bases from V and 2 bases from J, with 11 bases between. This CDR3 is CASQIQTGNTIYF. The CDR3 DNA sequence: TGTGCCAGCCAAATACAGACTGGAAACACCATATATTTT.

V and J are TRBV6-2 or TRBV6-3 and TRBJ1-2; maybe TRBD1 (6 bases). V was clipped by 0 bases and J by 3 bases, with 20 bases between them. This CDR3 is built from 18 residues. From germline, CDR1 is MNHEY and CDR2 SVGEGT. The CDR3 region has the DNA TGTGCCAGCAGTTACTCGATGAAGGGGGACGGAGATTACTATGGCTACACCTTC. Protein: CASSYSMKGDGDYYGYTF.

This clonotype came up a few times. CDR3 region: CASSIPGQGTDTQYF. CDR3 DNA sequence: TGTGCCAGCAGCATACCGGGACAGGGCACAGATACGCAGTATTTT. The V gene is TRBV6-6, the J gene TRBJ2-3; 8 bases map to TRBD1. Germline V gene lookup returns CDR1 MNHNY and CDR2 SVGAGI (reference sequence). V lost 6 bases, J lost 1 base, and 6 bases stayed unmatched. The CDR3 totals 15 residues.

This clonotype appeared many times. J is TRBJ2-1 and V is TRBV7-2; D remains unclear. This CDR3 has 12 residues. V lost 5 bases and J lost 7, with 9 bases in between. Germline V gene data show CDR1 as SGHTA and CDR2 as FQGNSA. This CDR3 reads CASSAQTNEQFF. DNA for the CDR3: TGTGCCAGCAGCGCCCAAACGAATGAGCAGTTCTTC.

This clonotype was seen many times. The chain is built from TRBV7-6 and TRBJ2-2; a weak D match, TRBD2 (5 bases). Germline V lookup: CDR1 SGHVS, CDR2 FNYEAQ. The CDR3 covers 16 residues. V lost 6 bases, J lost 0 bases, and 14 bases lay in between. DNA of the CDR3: TGTGCCAGCAGTCTCGGGAAATACGCGAACACCGGGGAGCTGTTTTTT. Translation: CASSLGKYANTGELFF.

CDR3 coding DNA: TGTGCCAGCAGCTTAGAAGGGGCCGAGCAGTACTTC. The encoded protein is CASSLEGAEQYF. J is TRBJ2-7 and V is TRBV11-2; the D gene is possibly TRBD1 (5 bases). CDR3 length equals 12 residues. The germline CDR1 and CDR2 sequences are SGHAT and FQNNGV. V was shortened by 0 bases and J by 6 bases, with 6 bases between the two germline ends.